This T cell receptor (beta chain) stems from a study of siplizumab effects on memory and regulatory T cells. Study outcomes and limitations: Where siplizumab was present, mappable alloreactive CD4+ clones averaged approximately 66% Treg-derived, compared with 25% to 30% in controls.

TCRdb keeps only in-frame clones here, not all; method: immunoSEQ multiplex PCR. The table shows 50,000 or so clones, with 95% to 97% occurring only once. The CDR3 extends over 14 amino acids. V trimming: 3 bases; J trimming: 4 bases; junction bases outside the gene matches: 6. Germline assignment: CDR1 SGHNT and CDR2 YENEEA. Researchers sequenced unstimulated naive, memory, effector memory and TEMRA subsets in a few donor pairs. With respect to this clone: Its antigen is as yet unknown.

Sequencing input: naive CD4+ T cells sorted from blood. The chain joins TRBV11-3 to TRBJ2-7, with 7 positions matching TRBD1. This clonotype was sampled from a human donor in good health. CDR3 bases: TGTGCCAGCAGCTTCACCAGGGGGAGTTACGAGCAGTACTTC. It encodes CASSFTRGSYEQYF.